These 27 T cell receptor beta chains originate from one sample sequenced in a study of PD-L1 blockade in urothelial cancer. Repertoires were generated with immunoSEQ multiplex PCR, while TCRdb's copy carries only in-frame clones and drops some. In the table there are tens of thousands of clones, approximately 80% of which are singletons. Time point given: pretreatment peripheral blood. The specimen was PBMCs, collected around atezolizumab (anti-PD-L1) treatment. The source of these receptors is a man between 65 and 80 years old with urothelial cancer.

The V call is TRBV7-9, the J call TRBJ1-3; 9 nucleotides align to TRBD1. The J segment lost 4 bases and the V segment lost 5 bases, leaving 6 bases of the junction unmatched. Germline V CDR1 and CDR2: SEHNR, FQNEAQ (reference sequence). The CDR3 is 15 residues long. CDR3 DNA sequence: TGTGCCAGCAGCCGGGACAGGGTAAAGGGAAACACCATATATTTT. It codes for CASSRDRVKGNTIYF.

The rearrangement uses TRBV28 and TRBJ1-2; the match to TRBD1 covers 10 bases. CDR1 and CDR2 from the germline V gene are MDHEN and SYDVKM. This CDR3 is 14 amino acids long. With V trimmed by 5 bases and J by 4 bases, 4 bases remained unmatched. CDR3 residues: CASSRTGGFYGYTF. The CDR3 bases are TGTGCCAGCAGTCGGACAGGGGGGTTCTATGGCTACACCTTC.

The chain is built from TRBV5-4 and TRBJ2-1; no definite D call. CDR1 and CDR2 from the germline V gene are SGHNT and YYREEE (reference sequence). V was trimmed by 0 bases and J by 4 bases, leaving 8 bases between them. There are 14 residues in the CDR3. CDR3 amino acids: CASSLAGRYNEQFF. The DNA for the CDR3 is TGTGCCAGCAGCTTGGCCGGTCGGTACAATGAGCAGTTCTTC.

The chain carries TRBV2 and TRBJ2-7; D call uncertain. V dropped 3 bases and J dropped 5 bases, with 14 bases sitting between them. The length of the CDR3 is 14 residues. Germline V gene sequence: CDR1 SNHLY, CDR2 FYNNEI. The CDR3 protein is CASSDDLVGDEQYF. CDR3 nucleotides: TGTGCCAGCAGTGATGATCTAGTTGGCGACGAGCAGTACTTC.

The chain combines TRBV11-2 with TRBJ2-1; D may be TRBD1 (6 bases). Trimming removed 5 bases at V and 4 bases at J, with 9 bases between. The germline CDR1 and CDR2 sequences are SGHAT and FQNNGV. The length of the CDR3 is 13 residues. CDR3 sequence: CASSQGMYNEQFF. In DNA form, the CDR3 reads TGTGCCAGCAGCCAGGGGATGTACAATGAGCAGTTCTTC.

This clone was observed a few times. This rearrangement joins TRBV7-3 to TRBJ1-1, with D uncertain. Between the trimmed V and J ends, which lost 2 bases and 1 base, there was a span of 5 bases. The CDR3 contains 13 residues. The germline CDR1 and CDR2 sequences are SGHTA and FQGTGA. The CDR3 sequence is CASSLGTNTEAFF. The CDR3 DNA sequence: TGTGCCAGCAGCTTAGGCACGAACACTGAAGCTTTCTTT.

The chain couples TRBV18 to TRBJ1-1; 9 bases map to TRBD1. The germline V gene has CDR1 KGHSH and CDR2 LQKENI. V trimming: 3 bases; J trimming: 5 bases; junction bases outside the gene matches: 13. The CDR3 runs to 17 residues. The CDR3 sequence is CASSPPGTGIYRTEAFF. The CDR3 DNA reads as TGTGCCAGCTCACCGCCGGGGACAGGGATCTATCGGACTGAAGCTTTCTTT.

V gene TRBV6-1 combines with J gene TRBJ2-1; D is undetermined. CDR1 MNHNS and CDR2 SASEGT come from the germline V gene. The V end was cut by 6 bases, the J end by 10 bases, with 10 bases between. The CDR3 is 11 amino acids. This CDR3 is CASRTVGEQFF. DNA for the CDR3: TGTGCCAGCAGAACCGTCGGGGAGCAGTTCTTC.

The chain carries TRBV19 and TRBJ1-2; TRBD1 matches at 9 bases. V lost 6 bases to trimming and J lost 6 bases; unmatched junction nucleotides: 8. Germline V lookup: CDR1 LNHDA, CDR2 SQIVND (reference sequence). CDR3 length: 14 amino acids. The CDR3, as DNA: TGTGCCAGTAGGGGACAGGGTGGGAGGCATGGCTACACCTTC. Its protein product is CASRGQGGRHGYTF.

The CDR3 DNA sequence: TGTGCCAGCAGCTTGGCGGCTAGCGGACAAGAGCAGTACTTC. Its translation is CASSLAASGQEQYF. The chain couples TRBV5-4 to TRBJ2-7; 7 bases fit TRBD2. This CDR3 contains 14 residues. CDR1 and CDR2 (germline): SGHNT, YYREEE (reference sequence). With V trimmed by 0 bases and J by 7 bases, 7 bases remained unmatched.

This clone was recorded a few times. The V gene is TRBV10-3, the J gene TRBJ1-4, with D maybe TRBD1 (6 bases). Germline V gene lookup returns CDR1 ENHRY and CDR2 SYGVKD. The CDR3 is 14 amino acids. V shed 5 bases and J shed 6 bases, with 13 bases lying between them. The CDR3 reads CAISRTGYDEKLFF. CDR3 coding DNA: TGTGCCATCAGTAGAACAGGGTATGATGAAAAACTGTTTTTT.

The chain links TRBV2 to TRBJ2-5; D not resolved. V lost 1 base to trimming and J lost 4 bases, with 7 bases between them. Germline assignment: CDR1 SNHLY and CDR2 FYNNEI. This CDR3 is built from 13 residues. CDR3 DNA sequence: TGTGCCAGCAGTGAAGGGTGGAGAGAGACCCAGTACTTC. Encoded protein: CASSEGWRETQYF. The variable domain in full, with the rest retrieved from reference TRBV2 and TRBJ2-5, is EPEVTQTPSHQVTQMGQEVILRCVPISNHLYFYWYRQILGQKVEFLVSFYNNEISEKSEIFDDQFSVERPDGSNFTLKIRSTKLEDSAMYFCASSEGWRETQYFGPGTRLLVL.

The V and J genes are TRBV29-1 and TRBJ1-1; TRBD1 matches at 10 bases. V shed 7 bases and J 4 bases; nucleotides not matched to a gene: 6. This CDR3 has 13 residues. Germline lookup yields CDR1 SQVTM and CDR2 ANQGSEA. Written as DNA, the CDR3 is TGCAGCGCCGCCCGGACAGGGGGCACTGAAGCTTTCTTT. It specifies CSAARTGGTEAFF.

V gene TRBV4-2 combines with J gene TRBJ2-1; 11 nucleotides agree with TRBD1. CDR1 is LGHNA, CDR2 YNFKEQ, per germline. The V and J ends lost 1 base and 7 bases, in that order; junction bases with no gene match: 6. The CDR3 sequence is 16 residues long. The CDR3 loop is CASSQGAGQGVNEQFF. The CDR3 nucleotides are TGTGCCAGCAGCCAAGGGGCGGGACAGGGGGTAAATGAGCAGTTCTTC.

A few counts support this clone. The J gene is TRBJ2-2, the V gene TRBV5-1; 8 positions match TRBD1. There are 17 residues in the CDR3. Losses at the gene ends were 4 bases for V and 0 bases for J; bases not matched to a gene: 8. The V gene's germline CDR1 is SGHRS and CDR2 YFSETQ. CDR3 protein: CASSLRTTGANTGELFF. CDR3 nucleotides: TGCGCCAGCAGCCTACGCACGACAGGGGCGAACACCGGGGAGCTGTTTTTT.

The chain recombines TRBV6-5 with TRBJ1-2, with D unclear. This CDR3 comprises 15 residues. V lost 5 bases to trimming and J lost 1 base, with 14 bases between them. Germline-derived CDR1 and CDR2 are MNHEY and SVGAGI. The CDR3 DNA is TGTGCCAGCAGTGCGGACGGGATAAGTAACTATGGCTACACCTTC. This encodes CASSADGISNYGYTF.

CDR3 amino acids: CASSEERQDTQYF. The DNA for the CDR3 is TGTGCCAGCAGTGAAGAGAGGCAAGATACGCAGTATTTT. The chain has TRBV6-1 and TRBJ2-3; no reliable D call. Germline lookup yields CDR1 MNHNS and CDR2 SASEGT. CDR3 length: 13 amino acids. V was clipped by 1 base and J by 5 bases, with 7 bases between them.

The CDR3 loop reads CAIGRETNTGELFF. CDR3 nucleotide sequence: TGTGCCATCGGGCGGGAGACGAACACCGGGGAGCTGTTTTTT. The chain couples TRBV10-3 to TRBJ2-2; 7 nucleotides align to TRBD2. The CDR3 sequence is 14 residues long. V shed 8 bases and J 0 bases; nucleotides not matched to a gene: 3. Germline CDR1 is ENHRY and CDR2 is SYGVKD.

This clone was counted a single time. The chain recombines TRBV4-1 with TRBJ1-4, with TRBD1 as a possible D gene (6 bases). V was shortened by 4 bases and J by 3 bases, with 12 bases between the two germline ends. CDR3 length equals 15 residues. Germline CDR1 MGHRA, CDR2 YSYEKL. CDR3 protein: CASSLTGSANEKLFF. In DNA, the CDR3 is TGCGCCAGCAGCCTCACAGGGAGTGCTAATGAAAAACTGTTTTTT.

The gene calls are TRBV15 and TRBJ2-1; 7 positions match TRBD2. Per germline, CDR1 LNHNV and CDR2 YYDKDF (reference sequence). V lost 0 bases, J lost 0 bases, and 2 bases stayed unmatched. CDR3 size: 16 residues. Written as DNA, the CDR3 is TGTGCCACCAGCAGAGATACGGGAGGCTCCTACAATGAGCAGTTCTTC. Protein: CATSRDTGGSYNEQFF. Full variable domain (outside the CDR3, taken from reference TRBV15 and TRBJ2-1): DAMVIQNPRYQVTQFGKPVTLSCSQTLNHNVMYWYQQKSSQAPKLLFHYYDKDFNNEADTPDNFQSRRPNTSFCFLDIRSPGLGDTAMYLCATSRDTGGSYNEQFFGPGTRLTVL.

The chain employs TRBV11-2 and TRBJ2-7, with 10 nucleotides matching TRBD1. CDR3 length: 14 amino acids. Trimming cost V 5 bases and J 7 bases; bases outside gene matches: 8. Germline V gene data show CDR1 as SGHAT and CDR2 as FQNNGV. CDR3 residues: CASSARDRGREQYF. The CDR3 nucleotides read TGTGCCAGCAGCGCCCGGGACAGGGGTCGGGAGCAGTACTTC.

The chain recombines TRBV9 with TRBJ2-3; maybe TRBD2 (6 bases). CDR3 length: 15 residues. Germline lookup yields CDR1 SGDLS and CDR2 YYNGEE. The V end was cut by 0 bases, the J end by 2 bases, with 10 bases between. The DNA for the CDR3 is TGTGCCAGCAGCGTAGAGGCGGGGATCACAGATACGCAGTATTTT. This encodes CASSVEAGITDTQYF.

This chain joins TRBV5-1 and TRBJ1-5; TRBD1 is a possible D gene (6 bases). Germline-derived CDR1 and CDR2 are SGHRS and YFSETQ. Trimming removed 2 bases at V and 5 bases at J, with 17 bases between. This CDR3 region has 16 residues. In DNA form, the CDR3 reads TGCGCCAGCAGCTTCAGCTCGGGGGGCGACCATCAGCCCCAGCATTTT. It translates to CASSFSSGGDHQPQHF.

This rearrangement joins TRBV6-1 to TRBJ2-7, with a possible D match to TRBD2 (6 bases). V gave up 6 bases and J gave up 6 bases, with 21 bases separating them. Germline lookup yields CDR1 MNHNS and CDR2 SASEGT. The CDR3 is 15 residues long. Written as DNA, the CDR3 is TGTGCCAGCAGAAGATTCCAGGGAGGTCCGGGCGAGCAGTACTTC. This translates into CASRRFQGGPGEQYF.

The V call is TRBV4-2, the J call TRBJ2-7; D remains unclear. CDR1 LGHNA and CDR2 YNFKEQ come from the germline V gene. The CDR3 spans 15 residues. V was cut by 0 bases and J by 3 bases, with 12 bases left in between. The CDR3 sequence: CASSQEGLLYYEQYF. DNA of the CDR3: TGTGCCAGCAGCCAAGAGGGCCTCCTCTACTACGAGCAGTACTTC.

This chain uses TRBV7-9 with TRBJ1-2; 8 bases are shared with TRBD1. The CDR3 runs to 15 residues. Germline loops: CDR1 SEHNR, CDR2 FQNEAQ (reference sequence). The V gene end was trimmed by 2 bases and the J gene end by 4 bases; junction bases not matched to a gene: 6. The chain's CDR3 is CASSLWDRSSYGYTF. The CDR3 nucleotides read TGTGCCAGCAGCTTATGGGACAGGAGTTCCTATGGCTACACCTTC.

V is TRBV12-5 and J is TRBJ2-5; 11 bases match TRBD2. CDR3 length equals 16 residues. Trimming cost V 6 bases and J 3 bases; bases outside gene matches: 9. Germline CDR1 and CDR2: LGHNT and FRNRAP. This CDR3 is CASGLGALAGEETQYF. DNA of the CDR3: TGTGCTAGTGGCCTGGGGGCACTAGCGGGAGAAGAGACCCAGTACTTC.